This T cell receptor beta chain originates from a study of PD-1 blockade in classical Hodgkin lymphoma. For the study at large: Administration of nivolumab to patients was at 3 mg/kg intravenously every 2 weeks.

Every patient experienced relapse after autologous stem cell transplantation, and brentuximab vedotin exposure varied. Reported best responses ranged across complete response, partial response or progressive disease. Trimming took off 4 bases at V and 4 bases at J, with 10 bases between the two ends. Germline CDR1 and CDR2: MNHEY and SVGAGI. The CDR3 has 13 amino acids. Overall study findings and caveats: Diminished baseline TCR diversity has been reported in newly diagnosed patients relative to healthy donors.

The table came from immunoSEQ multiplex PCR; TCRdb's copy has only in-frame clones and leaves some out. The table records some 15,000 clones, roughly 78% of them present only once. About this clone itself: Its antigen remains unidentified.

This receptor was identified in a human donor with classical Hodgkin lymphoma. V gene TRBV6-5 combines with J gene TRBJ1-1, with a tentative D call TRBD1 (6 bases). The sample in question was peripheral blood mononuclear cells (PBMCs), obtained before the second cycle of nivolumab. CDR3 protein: CASSLRGSTEAFF. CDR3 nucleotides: TGTGCCAGCAGTTTGAGGGGGAGCACTGAAGCTTTCTTT.